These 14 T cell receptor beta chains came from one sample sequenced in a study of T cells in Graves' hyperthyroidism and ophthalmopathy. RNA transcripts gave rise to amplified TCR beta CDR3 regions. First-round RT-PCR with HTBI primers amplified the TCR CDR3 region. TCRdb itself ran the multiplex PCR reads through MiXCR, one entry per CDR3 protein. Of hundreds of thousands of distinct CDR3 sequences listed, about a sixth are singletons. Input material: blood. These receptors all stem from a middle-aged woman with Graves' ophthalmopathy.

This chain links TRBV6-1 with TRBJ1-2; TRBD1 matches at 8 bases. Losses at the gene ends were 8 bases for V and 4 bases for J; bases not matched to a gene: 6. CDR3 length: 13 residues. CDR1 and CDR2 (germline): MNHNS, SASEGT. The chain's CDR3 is CASLQGGSYGYTF. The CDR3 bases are TGTGCCAGCTTACAGGGGGGAAGCTATGGCTACACCTTC.

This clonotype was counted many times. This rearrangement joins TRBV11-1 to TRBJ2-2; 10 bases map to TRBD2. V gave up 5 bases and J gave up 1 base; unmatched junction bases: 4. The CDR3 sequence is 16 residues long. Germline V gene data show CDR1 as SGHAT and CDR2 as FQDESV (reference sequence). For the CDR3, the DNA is TGTGCCAGCAGCGGCTGGACTAGCGGGAACACCGGGGAGCTGTTTTTT. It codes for CASSGWTSGNTGELFF.

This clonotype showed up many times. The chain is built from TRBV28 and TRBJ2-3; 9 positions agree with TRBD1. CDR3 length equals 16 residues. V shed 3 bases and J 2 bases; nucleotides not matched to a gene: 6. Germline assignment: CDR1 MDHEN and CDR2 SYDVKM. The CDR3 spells CASSLEGQGYTDTQYF. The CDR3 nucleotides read TGTGCCAGCAGTTTGGAGGGACAGGGCTACACAGATACGCAGTATTTT.

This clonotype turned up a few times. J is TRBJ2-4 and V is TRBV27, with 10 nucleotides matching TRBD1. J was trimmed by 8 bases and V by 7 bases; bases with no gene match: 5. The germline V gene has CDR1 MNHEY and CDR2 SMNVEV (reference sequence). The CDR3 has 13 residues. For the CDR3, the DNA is TGTGCCAGCATCCGGGACAGGGGTGACATTCAGTACTTC. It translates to CASIRDRGDIQYF.

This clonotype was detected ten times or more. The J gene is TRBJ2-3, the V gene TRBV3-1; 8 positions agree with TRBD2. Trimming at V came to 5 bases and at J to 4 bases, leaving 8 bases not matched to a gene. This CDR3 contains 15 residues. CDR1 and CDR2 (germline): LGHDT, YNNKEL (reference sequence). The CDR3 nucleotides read TGTGCCAGCAGCGGCCCGGGACTAGTAGCAGATACGCAGTATTTT. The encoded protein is CASSGPGLVADTQYF.

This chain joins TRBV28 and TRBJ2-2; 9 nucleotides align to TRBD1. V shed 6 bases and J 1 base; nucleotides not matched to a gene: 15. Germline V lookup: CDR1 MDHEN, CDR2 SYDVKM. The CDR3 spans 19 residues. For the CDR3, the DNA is TGTGCCAGCAGCCTCCTCGGATTCCGGGACAGGGTGAACACCGGGGAGCTGTTTTTT. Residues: CASSLLGFRDRVNTGELFF.

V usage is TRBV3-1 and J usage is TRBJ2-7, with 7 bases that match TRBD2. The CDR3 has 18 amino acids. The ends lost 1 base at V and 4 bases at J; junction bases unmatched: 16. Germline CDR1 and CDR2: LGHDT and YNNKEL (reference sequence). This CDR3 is CASSQGGYSGGSSYEQYF. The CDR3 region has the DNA TGTGCCAGCAGCCAAGGGGGGTATTCTGGCGGGAGTTCTTACGAGCAGTACTTC.

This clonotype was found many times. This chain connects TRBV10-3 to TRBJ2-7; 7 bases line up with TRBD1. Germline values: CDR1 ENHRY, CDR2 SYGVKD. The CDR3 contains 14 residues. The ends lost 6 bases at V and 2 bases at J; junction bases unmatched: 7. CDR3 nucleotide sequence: TGTGCCATCAGCCAAGGGGGCGGACCCTACGAGCAGTACTTC. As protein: CAISQGGGPYEQYF.

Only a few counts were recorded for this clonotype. The CDR3 reads CASSYLGGTDTGELFF. The CDR3 nucleotides read TGTGCCAGCAGCTACCTAGGGGGTACTGACACCGGGGAGCTGTTTTTT. The chain recombines TRBV6-1 with TRBJ2-2, with D tentatively TRBD1 (6 bases). Germline lookup yields CDR1 MNHNS and CDR2 SASEGT. The CDR3 consists of 16 residues. Trimming took 6 bases from V and 3 from J, leaving 17 bases between them.

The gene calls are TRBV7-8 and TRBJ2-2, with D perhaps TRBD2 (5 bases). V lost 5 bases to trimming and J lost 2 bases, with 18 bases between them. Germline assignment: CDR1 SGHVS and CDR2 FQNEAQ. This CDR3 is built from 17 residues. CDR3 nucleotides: TGTGCCAGCAGCACCCCCGGGAAGATTTATAACACCGGGGAGCTGTTTTTT. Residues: CASSTPGKIYNTGELFF.

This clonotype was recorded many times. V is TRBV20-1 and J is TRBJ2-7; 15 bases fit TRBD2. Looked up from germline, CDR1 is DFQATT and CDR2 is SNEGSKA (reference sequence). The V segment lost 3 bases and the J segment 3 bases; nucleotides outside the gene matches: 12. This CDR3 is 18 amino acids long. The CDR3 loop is CSASRGRTSGGAIYEQYF. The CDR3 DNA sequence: TGCAGTGCTAGCCGGGGGAGGACTAGCGGGGGGGCCATCTACGAGCAGTACTTC.

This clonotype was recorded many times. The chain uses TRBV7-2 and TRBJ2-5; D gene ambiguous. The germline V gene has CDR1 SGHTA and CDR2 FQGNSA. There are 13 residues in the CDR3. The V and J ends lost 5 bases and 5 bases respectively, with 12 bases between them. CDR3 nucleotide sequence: TGTGCCAGCAGCGCCTTAGCTCTGGAGACCCAGTACTTC. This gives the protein CASSALALETQYF.

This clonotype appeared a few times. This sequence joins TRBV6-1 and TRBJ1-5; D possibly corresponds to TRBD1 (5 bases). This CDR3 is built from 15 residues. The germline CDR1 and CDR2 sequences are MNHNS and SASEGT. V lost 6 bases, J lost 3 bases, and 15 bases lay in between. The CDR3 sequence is CASRIMGGYNQPQHF. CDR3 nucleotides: TGTGCCAGCAGAATTATGGGGGGGTACAATCAGCCCCAGCATTTT.

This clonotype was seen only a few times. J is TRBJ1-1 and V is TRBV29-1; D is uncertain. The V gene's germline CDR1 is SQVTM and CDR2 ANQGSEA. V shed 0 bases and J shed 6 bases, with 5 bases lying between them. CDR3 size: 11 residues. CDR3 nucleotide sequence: TGCAGCGTTGAAGATGGGGCTGAAGCTTTCTTT. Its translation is CSVEDGAEAFF.